Shown below are 17 T cell receptor beta chains from a single sample sequenced in a study of tumor-infiltrating lymphocytes in oesophageal squamous cell carcinoma. MiXCR, run by TCRdb on the PCR reads, gives a single entry per CDR3 protein. The sample has 20,000 to 25,000 distinct CDR3 sequences, under 35% seen once. The sequencing input was esophageal tumor tissue. Source of these receptors: a female donor with esophageal squamous cell carcinoma.

This clonotype was counted ten times or more. The CDR3 sequence: CASSPQVGEQYF. The CDR3 DNA reads as TGTGCCAGCAGTCCCCAGGTGGGGGAGCAGTACTTC. The rearrangement joins TRBV12-3 or TRBV12-4 to TRBJ2-7; D is unresolved. The length of the CDR3 is 12 residues. Trimming cost V 5 bases and J 7 bases, with 12 bases left between them.

The chain employs TRBV7-8 and TRBJ2-5; 9 bases align to TRBD1. J was trimmed by 5 bases and V by 5 bases; bases with no gene match: 9. This CDR3 region has 15 residues. Germline CDR1 reads SGHVS; CDR2 reads FQNEAQ. CDR3 sequence: CASSQRTGDGETQYF. CDR3 bases: TGTGCCAGCAGCCAGCGGACAGGGGACGGGGAGACCCAGTACTTC.

This sequence joins TRBV4-3 and TRBJ2-3, with D maybe TRBD1 (6 bases). The end of the DNA fits TRBJ2-7 better, so the J call may be wrong. Germline V gene sequence: CDR1 LGHNA, CDR2 YSLEER. The CDR3 loop spans 15 amino acids. The CDR3 is CASSREDRTSYEQYF. CDR3 bases: TGCGCCAGCAGCCGGGAAGACAGGACCTCCTACGAGCAGTACTTC.

This clonotype was observed at least ten times. This chain links TRBV6-1 with TRBJ1-3; TRBD1 aligns across 7 bases. Germline CDR1 is MNHNS and CDR2 is SASEGT. The trim removed 7 bases at V and 5 bases at J, leaving 5 bases unmatched. The CDR3 consists of 13 residues. The CDR3 reads CASTGTARNTIYF. The CDR3 DNA reads TGTGCCAGCACCGGGACAGCTAGAAACACCATATATTTT.

V and J are TRBV28 and TRBJ2-1, with 7 bases identical to TRBD2. The J call may not be correct, given that the DNA end is closer to TRBJ2-7. CDR1 and CDR2 (germline): MDHEN, SYDVKM. CDR3 length: 14 residues. The CDR3 nucleotides are TGTGCCAGCAGTTATCGAGCGGGATCCTACGAGCAGTACTTC. Its translation is CASSYRAGSYEQYF.

This clonotype came up a few times. A junction end diverges from the germline sequence, so it may reflect a read error. The rearrangement joins TRBV6-5 to TRBJ1-6; D may be TRBD1 (5 bases). Germline V gene data show CDR1 as MNHEY and CDR2 as SVGAGI. The CDR3 has 16 amino acids. In nucleotides, the CDR3 is TGTGCCAGCAGTGAAGGAGGGCGGGGACCCTACTACGAGCAGTACTTT. Translated: CASSEGGRGPYYEQYF.

This clonotype was counted a few times. The chain recombines TRBV7-2 with TRBJ2-3, with 7 bases identical to TRBD2. Per germline, CDR1 SGHTA and CDR2 FQGNSA. V dropped 4 bases and J dropped 14; count of bases not matched to a gene: 18. The CDR3 extends over 15 amino acids. The CDR3: CASSYSGKGTGELYF. CDR3 nucleotide sequence: TGTGCCAGCAGCTACAGCGGGAAGGGCACCGGGGAGCTGTATTTT.

This clonotype was picked up many times. The genes are TRBV2 and TRBJ2-7; D call uncertain. This CDR3 has 16 residues. V lost 3 bases, J lost 0 bases, and 15 bases lay in between. CDR1 is SNHLY and CDR2 is FYNNEI in the germline V gene. The CDR3 DNA is TGTGCCAGCAGTGATCTCCGGGCCCTGGGCTCCTACGAGCAGTACTTC. It is translated as CASSDLRALGSYEQYF.

The table lists this clonotype with many counts. The chain links TRBV28 to TRBJ2-3, with D possibly being TRBD1 (6 bases). CDR3 size: 15 residues. Germline V CDR1 and CDR2: MDHEN, SYDVKM. Trimming took 5 bases from V and 0 from J, leaving 12 bases between them. As DNA, the CDR3 is TGTGCCAGCAGTGGCGAGACAGGAAGCACAGATACGCAGTATTTT. Protein: CASSGETGSTDTQYF. The variable domain in full, with the rest retrieved from reference TRBV28 and TRBJ2-3, is DVKVTQSSRYLVKRTGEKVFLECVQDMDHENMFWYRQDPGLGLRLIYFSYDVKMKEKGDIPEGYSVSREKKERFSLILESASTNQTSMYLCASSGETGSTDTQYFGPGTRLTVL.

The V and J genes are TRBV12-3 or TRBV12-4 and TRBJ2-4; TRBD2 agrees at 10 bases. J lost 9 bases, V lost 6 bases, and 11 bases had no gene match. The CDR3 length is 15 residues. CDR3 in DNA: TGTGCCAGCAGCCCCAGCGGGGGGGCGACCGGCATTCAGTACTTC. The encoded protein is CASSPSGGATGIQYF.

The chain has TRBV7-6 and TRBJ1-5; 9 bases map to TRBD1. V shed 5 bases, J shed 5 bases, and the junction held 7 bases outside the gene matches. CDR1 is SGHVS and CDR2 is FNYEAQ in the germline V gene. CDR3 length equals 15 residues. The CDR3 is CASSLTGTGYQPQHF. CDR3 sequence (DNA): TGTGCCAGCAGCCTTACAGGGACAGGGTATCAGCCCCAGCATTTT. Together with reference TRBV7-6 and TRBJ1-5, the CDR3 gives the full variable domain: GAGVSQSPRYKVTKRGQDVALRCDPISGHVSLYWYRQALGQGPEFLTYFNYEAQQDKSGLPNDRFSAERPEGSISTLTIQRTEQRDSAMYRCASSLTGTGYQPQHFGDGTRLSIL.

The chain employs TRBV7-2 and TRBJ2-1; 13 bases match TRBD2. Germline CDR1 reads SGHTA; CDR2 reads FQGNSA. With V trimmed by 7 bases and J by 5 bases, 14 bases remained unmatched. The length of the CDR3 is 18 residues. The CDR3 protein is CASTILAGGVGGHNEQFF. CDR3 DNA sequence: TGTGCCAGCACCATACTAGCGGGGGGGGTCGGGGGCCACAATGAGCAGTTCTTC.

As for this clonotype: A much larger clonotype is one base distant, so this may be a read error. The chain combines TRBV27 with TRBJ2-1; D is perhaps TRBD2 (6 bases). The J call may not be correct, given that the DNA end is closer to TRBJ2-7. Per germline, CDR1 MNHEY and CDR2 SMNVEV (reference sequence). CDR3 length: 13 residues. CDR3 loop: CASGGSSYNEQYF. The CDR3 DNA follows: TGTGCCAGCGGAGGGAGCTCCTACAATGAGCAGTACTTC.

J is TRBJ2-4 and V is TRBV18; D uncertain. CDR3 size: 14 residues. V was cut by 0 bases and J by 14 bases, with 17 bases left in between. CDR1 and CDR2 from the germline V gene are KGHSH and LQKENI. The CDR3 coding sequence is TGTGCCAGCTCACCACCACGCCCCCAAGAGACCAAGTACTTC. Its translation: CASSPPRPQETKYF.

This sequence joins TRBV6-5 and TRBJ1-1; D unclear. V dropped 9 bases and J dropped 0 bases, with 17 bases sitting between them. The CDR3 consists of 15 residues. From germline, CDR1 is MNHEY and CDR2 SVGAGI. CDR3 region: CASFDLGRLNTEAFF. The CDR3 DNA is TGTGCCAGTTTCGATCTGGGGAGACTGAACACTGAAGCTTTCTTT.

The rearrangement joins TRBV24-1 to TRBJ2-3; D call uncertain. The J call is in doubt because the DNA end fits TRBJ2-2 better. CDR1 and CDR2 (germline): KGHDR, SFDVKD. The CDR3 loop spans 14 amino acids. CDR3 residues: CATSGQMNTGELFF. CDR3 bases: TGTGCCACCAGTGGTCAAATGAACACCGGGGAGCTGTTTTTT.

The chain recombines TRBV28 with TRBJ2-1; 7 nucleotides line up with TRBD1. The J call is in doubt because the DNA end fits TRBJ2-5 better. The CDR3 totals 15 residues. Germline V gene sequence: CDR1 MDHEN, CDR2 SYDVKM. The CDR3 spells CASSFRDRTQETQYF. The CDR3 DNA sequence: TGTGCCAGCAGTTTCCGGGACAGAACTCAAGAGACCCAGTACTTC.